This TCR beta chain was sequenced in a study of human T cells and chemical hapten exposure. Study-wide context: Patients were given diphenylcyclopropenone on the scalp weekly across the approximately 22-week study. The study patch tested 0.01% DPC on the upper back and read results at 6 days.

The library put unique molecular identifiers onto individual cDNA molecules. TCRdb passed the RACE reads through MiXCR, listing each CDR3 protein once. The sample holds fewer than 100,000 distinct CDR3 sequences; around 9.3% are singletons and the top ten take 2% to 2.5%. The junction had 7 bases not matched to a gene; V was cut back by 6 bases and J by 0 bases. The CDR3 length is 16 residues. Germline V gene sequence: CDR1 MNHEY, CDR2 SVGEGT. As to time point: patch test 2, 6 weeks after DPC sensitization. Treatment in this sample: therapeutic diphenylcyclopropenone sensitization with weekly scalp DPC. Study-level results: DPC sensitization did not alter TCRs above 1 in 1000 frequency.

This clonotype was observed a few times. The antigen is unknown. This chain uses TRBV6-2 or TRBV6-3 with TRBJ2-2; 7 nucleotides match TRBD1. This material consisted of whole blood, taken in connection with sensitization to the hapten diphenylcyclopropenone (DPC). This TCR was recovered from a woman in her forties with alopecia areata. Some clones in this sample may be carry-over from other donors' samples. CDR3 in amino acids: CASSQIGTANTGELFF. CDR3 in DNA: TGTGCCAGCAGCCAAATCGGGACAGCGAACACCGGGGAGCTGTTTTTT.